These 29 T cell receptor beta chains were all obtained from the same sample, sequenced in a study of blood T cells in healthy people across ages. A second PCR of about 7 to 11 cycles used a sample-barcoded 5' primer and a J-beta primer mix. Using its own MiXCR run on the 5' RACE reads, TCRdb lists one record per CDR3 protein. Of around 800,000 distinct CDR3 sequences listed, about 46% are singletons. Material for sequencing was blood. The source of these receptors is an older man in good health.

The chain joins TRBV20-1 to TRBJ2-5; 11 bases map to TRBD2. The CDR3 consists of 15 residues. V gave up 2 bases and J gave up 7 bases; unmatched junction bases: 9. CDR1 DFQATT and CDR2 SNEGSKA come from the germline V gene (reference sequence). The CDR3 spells CSARHSGGAARTQYF. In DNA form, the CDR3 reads TGCAGTGCTAGACATAGCGGGGGGGCCGCCCGGACCCAGTACTTC.

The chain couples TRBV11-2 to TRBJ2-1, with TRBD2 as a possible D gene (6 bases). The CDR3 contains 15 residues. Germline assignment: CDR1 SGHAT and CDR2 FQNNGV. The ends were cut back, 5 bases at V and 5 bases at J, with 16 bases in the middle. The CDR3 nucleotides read TGTGCCAGCAGCCCCCGGGACTTGCGTCACAATGAGCAGTTCTTC. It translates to CASSPRDLRHNEQFF.

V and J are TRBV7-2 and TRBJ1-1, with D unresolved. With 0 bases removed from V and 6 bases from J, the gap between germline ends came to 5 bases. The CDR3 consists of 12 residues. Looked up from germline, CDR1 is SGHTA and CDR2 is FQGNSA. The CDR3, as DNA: TGTGCCAGCAGCTTAGCCGCCGCTGAAGCTTTCTTT. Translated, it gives CASSLAAAEAFF.

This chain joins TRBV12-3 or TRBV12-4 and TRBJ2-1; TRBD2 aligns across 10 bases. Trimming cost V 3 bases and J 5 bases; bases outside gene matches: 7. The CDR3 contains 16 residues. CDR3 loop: CASSFSTAGGHNEQFF. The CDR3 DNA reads TGTGCCAGCAGTTTTAGTACAGCGGGAGGGCACAATGAGCAGTTCTTC.

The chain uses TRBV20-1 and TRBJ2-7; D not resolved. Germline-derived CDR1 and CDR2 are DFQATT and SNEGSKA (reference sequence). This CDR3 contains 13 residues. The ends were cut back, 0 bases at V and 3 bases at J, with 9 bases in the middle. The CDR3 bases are TGCAGTGCTAGAGATCCGATAAACTACGAGCAGTACTTC. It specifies CSARDPINYEQYF.

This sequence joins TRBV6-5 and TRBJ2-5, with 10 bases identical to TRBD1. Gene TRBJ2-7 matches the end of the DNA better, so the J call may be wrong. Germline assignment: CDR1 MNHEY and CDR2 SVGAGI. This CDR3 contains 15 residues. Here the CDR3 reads CASRGPGQGRYEQYF. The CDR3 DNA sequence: TGTGCCAGCAGGGGTCCGGGACAGGGGCGTTACGAGCAGTACTTC.

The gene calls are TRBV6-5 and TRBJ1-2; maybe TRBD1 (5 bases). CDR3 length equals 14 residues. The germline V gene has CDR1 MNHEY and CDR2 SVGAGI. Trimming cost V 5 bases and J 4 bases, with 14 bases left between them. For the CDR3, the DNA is TGTGCCAGCAGTCGGGAGGGACCGCTCTATGGCTACACCTTC. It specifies CASSREGPLYGYTF.

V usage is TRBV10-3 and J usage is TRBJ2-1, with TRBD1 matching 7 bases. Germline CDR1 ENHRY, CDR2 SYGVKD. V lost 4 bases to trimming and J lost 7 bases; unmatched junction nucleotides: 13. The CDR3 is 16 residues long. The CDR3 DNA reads TGTGCCATCAGTGGCCTCCCTGACAGGGAAGAGAATGAGCAGTTCTTC. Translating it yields CAISGLPDREENEQFF.

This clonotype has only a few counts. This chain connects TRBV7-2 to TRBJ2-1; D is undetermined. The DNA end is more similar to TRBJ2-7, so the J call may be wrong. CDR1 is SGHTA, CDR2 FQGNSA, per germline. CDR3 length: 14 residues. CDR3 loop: CASSRDSSYNEQYF. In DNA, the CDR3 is TGTGCCAGCAGCCGAGATAGCTCCTACAATGAGCAGTACTTC.

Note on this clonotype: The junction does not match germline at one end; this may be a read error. The CDR3 DNA reads TGTACCAGCAGCCAAGGAAGGGTCCAGGGTAGGTACGAGCAGTACTTC. Translating gives CTSSQGRVQGRYEQYF. The rearrangement joins TRBV4-2 to TRBJ2-5, with D tentatively TRBD1 (5 bases). The DNA matches TRBJ2-7 better at its end, which makes the J call doubtful. CDR3 length: 16 residues. Germline CDR1 and CDR2: LGHNA and YNFKEQ.

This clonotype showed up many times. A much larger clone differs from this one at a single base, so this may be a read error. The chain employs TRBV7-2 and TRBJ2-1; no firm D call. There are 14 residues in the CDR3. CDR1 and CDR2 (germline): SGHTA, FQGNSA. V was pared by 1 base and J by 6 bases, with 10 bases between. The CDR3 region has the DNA TGTGCCAGCAGCTTAGTTGTTTTGGGCAATGAGCAGTTCTTC. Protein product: CASSLVVLGNEQFF.

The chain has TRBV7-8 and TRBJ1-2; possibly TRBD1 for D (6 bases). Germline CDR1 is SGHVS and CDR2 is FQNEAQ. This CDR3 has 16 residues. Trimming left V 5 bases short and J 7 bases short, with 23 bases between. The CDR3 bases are TGTGCCAGCAGCCCGGACCCTCAACAGGGCTCAGGTGGCTACACCTTC. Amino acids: CASSPDPQQGSGGYTF.

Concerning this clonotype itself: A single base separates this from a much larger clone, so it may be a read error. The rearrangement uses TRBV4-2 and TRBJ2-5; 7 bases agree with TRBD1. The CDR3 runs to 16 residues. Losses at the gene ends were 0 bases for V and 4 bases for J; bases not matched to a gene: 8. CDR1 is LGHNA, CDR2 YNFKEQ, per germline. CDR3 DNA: TGTGCCAGCAGCCAAGATACTGGAGCAGGGGGAGAGACCCAGTACTTC. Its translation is CASSQDTGAGGETQYF.

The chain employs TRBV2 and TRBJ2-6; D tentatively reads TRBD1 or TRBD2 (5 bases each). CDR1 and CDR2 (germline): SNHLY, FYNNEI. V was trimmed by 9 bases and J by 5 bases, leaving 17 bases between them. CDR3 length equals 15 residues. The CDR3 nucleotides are TGTGCCAGAGGGACGACTGGACCCTGGGCCAACGTCCTGACTTTC. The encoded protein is CARGTTGPWANVLTF.

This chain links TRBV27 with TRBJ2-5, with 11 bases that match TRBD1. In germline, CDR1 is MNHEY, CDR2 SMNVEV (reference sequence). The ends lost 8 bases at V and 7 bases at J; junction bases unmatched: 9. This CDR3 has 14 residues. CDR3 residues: CASGPGQGAGTQYF. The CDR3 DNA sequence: TGTGCCAGCGGACCAGGACAGGGGGCGGGGACCCAGTACTTC.

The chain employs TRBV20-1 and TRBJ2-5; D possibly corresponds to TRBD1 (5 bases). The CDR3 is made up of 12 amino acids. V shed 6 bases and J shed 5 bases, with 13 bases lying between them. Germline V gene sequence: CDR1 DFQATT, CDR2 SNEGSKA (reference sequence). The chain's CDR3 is CSAYLYRETQYF. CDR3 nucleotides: TGCAGTGCCTACCTATACAGGGAGACCCAGTACTTC.

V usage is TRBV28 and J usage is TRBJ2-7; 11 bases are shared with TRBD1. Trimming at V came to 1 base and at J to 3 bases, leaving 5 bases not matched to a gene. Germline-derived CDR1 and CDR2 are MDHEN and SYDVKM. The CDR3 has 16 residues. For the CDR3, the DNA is TGTGCCAGCAGTTTATTCGCCGGGACAGGGGGCTACGAGCAGTACTTC. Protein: CASSLFAGTGGYEQYF.

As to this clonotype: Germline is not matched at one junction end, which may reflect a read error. The CDR3 sequence is CASSPIAGADNGQFF. The CDR3 DNA sequence: TGTGCCAGCAGTCCTATAGCGGGAGCGGATAATGGGCAGTTCTTC. This sequence joins TRBV7-6 and TRBJ2-1; TRBD2 aligns across 9 bases. CDR3 length equals 15 residues. Germline CDR1 reads SGHVS; CDR2 reads FNYEAQ.

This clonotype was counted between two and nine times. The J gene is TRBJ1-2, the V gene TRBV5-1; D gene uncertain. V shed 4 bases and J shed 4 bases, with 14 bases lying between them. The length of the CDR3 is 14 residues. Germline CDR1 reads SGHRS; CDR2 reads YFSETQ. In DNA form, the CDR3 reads TGCGCCAGCAGCATGGACCTGAGGCCCTATGGCTACACCTTC. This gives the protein CASSMDLRPYGYTF.

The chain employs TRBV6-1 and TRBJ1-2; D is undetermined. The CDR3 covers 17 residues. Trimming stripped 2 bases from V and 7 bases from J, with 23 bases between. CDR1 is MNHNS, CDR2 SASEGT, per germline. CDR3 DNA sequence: TGTGCCAGCAGTGAATCGGTCAGCCCACTTAAGCGCCCTGGCTACACCTTC. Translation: CASSESVSPLKRPGYTF.

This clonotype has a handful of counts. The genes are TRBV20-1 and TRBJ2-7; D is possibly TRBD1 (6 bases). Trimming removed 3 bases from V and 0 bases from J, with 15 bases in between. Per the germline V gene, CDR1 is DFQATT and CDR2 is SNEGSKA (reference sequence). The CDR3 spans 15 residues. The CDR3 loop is CSARRGRMSSYEQYF. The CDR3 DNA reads TGCAGTGCTAGGAGGGGGAGAATGTCCTCCTACGAGCAGTACTTC.

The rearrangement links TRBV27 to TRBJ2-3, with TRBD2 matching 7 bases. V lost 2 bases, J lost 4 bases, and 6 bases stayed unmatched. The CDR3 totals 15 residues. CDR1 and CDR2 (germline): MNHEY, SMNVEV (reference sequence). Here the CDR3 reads CASSLAGDAADTQYF. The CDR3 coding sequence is TGTGCCAGCAGTTTAGCGGGAGACGCGGCAGATACGCAGTATTTT.

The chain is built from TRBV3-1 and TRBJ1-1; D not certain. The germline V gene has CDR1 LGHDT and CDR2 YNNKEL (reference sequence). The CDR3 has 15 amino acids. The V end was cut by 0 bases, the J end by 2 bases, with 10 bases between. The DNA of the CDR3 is TGTGCCAGCAGCCAAGATAGGTGGGGAAACACTGAAGCTTTCTTT. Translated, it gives CASSQDRWGNTEAFF.

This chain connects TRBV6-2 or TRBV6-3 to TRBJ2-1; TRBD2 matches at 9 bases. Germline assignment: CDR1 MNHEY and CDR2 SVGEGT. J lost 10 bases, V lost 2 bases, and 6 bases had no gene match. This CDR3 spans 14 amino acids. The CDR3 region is CASSYRGGVDEQFF. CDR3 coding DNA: TGTGCCAGCAGTTACCGCGGGGGGGTCGACGAGCAGTTCTTC.

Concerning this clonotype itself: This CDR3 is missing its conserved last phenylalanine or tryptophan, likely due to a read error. This chain's CDR3 is CASSALAGGTQYL. In DNA form, the CDR3 reads TGCGCCAGCAGCGCACTAGCGGGGGGTACGCAGTATCTT. The chain links TRBV4-3 to TRBJ2-3, with 12 bases lining up with TRBD2. Germline V CDR1 and CDR2: LGHNA, YSLEER. The V segment lost 5 bases and the J segment 8 bases; nucleotides outside the gene matches: 2. This CDR3 contains 13 residues.

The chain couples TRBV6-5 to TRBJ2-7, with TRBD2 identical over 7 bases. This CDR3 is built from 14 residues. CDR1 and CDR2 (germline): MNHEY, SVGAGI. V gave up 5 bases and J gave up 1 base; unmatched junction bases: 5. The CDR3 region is CASSQRGLSYEQYF. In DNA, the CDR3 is TGTGCCAGCAGTCAAAGGGGACTATCCTACGAGCAGTACTTC.

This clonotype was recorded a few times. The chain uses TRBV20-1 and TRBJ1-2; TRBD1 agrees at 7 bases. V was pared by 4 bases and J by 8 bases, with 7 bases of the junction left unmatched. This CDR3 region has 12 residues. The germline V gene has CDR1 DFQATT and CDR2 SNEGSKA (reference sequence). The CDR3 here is CSAKGQEEGYTF. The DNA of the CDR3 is TGCAGTGCTAAAGGACAGGAAGAGGGCTACACCTTC.

CDR3 sequence (DNA): TGTGCCATCAGGTCTAGTTACAACGAGCAGTACTTC. This encodes CAIRSSYNEQYF. The V gene is TRBV10-3, the J gene TRBJ2-4; unclear D gene. The J call is uncertain, as TRBJ2-7 better fits the DNA end. The germline V gene has CDR1 ENHRY and CDR2 SYGVKD. The CDR3 is made up of 12 amino acids.

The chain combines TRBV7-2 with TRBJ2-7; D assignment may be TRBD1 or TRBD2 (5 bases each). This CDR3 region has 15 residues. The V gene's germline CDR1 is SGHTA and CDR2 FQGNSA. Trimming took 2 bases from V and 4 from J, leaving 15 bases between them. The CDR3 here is CASSLRLDGAYEQYF. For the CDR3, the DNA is TGTGCCAGCAGCTTAAGGTTGGACGGGGCATACGAGCAGTACTTC. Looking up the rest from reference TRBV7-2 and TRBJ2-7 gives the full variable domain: GAGVSQSPSNKVTEKGKDVELRCDPISGHTALYWYRQSLGQGLEFLIYFQGNSAPDKSGLPSDRFSAERTGGSVSTLTIQRTQQEDSAVYLCASSLRLDGAYEQYFGPGTRLTVT.